Sequencing of this TCR beta chain was carried out in a study of cytomegalovirus exposure and HLA in healthy donors. Overall study results and limits: Common viral pathogens seemed, in a later analysis, to connect with several of the most significant clusters.

The CDR3 extends over 16 amino acids. Per germline, CDR1 MNHEY and CDR2 SVGAGI. PCR primers comprised 60 Vbeta and 13 Jbeta primers. The data were produced by immunoSEQ multiplex PCR, yet TCRdb's version contains in-frame clones alone and is incomplete. The sample lists about 170,000 clones, approximately 65% occurring once. With regard to this clone: The antigen is undetermined.

The chain carries TRBV6-5 and TRBJ2-5, with a tentative D call TRBD1 (7 bases). Judging by the DNA end, TRBJ2-7 fits better; the J call may be wrong. The receptor comes from a man aged 40-50 years in good health and CMV-seronegative. The specimen sequenced was PBMCs. CDR3 residues: CASSSNLQGRNYEQYF. For the CDR3, the DNA is TGTGCCAGCAGTTCTAATCTACAGGGGAGGAACTACGAGCAGTACTTC.